This TCR beta chain is from a study of T cell repertoires in aging, cancer and after chemotherapy. Notes on the study in general: In healthy donors, age-related TCR diversity loss mainly reflected lost richness. Across the chemotherapy interval, each cancer cohort showed higher median generation probability, suggesting thymic rebound.

This clonotype showed up just a few times. What it binds is not known. A mixed TRB-A/B primer pool amplified rearranged TRB by multiplex touch-down PCR. TCRdb independently ran MiXCR on the multiplex PCR reads; one entry per CDR3 protein. The repertoire holds 2,800 or so distinct CDR3 sequences, with around 39% as singletons. Peripheral blood genomic DNA, not sorted cells or RNA, was the template. The V end was cut by 2 bases, the J end by 0 bases, with 14 bases between. The CDR3 has 17 residues. Germline assignment: CDR1 MNHEY and CDR2 SVGAGI. The chain uses TRBV6-5 and TRBJ1-3; D may be TRBD1 (6 bases). This receptor was identified in a human donor with a blood cancer. The sequencing input was blood. In DNA, the CDR3 is TGTGCCAGCAGTTACCGCAAAACAGGGACCTCTGGAAACACCATATATTTT. As protein: CASSYRKTGTSGNTIYF.